The source of this T cell receptor (beta chain) is a study of cytomegalovirus exposure and HLA in healthy donors. Sequencing was performed with immunoSEQ multiplex PCR; in TCRdb, only in-frame clones are kept and a portion is missing. This sample has fewer than 200,000 clones, with 75% to 90% found just once. From germline, CDR1 is SGHTS and CDR2 YDEGEE. This CDR3 region has 13 residues. V was pared by 3 bases and J by 3 bases, with 10 bases between. The chain has TRBV5-8 and TRBJ2-7, with D perhaps TRBD1 (5 bases). The TCR comes from a woman between 18 and 29 years old in good health and CMV-seronegative. The sequencing sample was made of PBMCs. As DNA, the CDR3 is TGTGCCAGCAGCTCATGGACAAACTACGAGCAGTACTTC. The encoded protein is CASSSWTNYEQYF.